Each of the 2 T cell receptor beta chains below was sequenced from the same sample in a study of beta chain features in type 1 diabetes. The investigators reverse transcribed all of the isolated RNA, so they sequenced expressed TCRB transcripts. Data came from immunoSEQ multiplex PCR; TCRdb stores just in-frame clones and leaves some out. The table includes some 290,000 clones, 20% to 25% detected once. Overall study findings and caveats: TCRB CDR3s were moderately but significantly shorter in Type 1 diabetes patients in all four CD4+ subsets.

These receptors' targets are unknown. Material: naive CD4+ T cells from blood. These receptors all stem from a woman younger than 45 with type 1 diabetes.

J is TRBJ2-4 and V is TRBV7-2, with 7 bases matching TRBD1. CDR3 length: 13 amino acids. The trim removed 5 bases at V and 8 bases at J, leaving 6 bases unmatched. Per germline, CDR1 SGHTA and CDR2 FQGNSA. The CDR3 DNA reads as TGTGCCAGCAGCAGACAGGGCAAGGACATTCAGTACTTC. This sequence encodes CASSRQGKDIQYF.

The chain joins TRBV11-2 to TRBJ2-3; the D gene is possibly TRBD1 (6 bases). CDR1 and CDR2 from the germline V gene are SGHAT and FQNNGV. CDR3 length equals 19 residues. Trimming stripped 1 base from V and 2 bases from J, with 22 bases between. The CDR3 DNA sequence: TGTGCCAGCAGCTTAGCCCGAGGACAGCTCTCATCCCTCACAGATACGCAGTATTTT. It yields the protein CASSLARGQLSSLTDTQYF.